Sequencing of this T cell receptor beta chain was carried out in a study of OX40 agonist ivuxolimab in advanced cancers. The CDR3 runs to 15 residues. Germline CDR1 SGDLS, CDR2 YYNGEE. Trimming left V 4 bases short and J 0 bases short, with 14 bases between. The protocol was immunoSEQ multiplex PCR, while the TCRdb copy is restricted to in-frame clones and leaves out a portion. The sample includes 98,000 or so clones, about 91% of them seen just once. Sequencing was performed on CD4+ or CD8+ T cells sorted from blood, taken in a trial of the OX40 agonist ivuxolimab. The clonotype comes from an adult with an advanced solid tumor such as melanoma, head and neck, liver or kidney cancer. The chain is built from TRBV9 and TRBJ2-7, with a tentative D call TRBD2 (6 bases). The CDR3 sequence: CASSPNPGDSYEQYF. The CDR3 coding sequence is TGTGCCAGCAGCCCAAATCCGGGGGACTCCTACGAGCAGTACTTC.